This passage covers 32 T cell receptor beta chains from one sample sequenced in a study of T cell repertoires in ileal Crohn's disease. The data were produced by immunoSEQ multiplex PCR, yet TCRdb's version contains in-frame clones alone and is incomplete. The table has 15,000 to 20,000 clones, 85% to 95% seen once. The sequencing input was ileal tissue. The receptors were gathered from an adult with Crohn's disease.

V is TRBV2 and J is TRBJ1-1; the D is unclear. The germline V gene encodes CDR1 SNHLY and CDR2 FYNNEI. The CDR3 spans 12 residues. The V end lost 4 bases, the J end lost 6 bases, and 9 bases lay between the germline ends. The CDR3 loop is CASSVQAPEAFF. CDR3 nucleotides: TGTGCCAGCAGTGTTCAGGCCCCTGAAGCTTTCTTT.

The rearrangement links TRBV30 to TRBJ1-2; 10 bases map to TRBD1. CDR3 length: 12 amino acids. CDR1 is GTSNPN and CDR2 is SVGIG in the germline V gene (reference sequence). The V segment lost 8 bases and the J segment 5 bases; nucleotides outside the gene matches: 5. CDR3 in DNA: TGTGCCAGACAGGGGGCTGAGTATGGCTACACCTTC. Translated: CARQGAEYGYTF.

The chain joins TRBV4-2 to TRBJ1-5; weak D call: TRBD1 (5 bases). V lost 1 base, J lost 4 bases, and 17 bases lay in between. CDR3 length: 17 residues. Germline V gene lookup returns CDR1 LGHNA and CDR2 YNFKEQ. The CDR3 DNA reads TGTGCCAGCAGCCAAGGATTGAATGAGGGGACTAATCAGCCCCAGCATTTT. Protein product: CASSQGLNEGTNQPQHF.

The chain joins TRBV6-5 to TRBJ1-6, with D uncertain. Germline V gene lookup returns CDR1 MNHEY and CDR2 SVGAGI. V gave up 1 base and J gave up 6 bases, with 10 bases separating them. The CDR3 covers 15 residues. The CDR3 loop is CASSYLAGSNSPLHF. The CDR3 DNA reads TGTGCCAGCAGTTACTTAGCCGGAAGTAATTCACCCCTCCACTTT.

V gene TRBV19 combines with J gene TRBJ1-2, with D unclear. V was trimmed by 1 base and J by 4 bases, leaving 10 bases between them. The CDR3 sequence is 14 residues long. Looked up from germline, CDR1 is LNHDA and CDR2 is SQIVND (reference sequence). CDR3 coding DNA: TGTGCCAGTAGTATAGGCGAGGGATTCTATGGCTACACCTTC. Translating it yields CASSIGEGFYGYTF.

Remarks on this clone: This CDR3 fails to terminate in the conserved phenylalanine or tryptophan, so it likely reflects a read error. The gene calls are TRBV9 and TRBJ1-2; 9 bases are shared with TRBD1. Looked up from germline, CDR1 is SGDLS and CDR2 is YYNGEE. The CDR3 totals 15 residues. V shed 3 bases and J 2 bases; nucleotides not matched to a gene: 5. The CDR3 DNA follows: TGTGCCAGCAGCGGGGGAACAGGGGGCAACTATGGCTACACCTCC. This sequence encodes CASSGGTGGNYGYTS.

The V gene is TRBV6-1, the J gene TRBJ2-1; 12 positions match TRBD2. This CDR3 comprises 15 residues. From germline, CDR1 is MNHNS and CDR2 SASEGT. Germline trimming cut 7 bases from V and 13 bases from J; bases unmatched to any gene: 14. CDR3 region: CASTLSSGGGVSQFF. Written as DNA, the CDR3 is TGTGCCAGCACTCTCTCTAGCGGGGGGGGAGTATCTCAGTTCTTC.

CDR3 coding DNA: TGCAGCGTTGATCGGACTAGCGGTTCACAAGAGACCCAGTACTTC. Translating gives CSVDRTSGSQETQYF. V gene TRBV29-1 combines with J gene TRBJ2-5; 10 bases are a match to TRBD2. J gave up 2 bases and V 3 bases, and 6 bases lay outside the gene matches. This CDR3 spans 15 amino acids. Germline loops: CDR1 SQVTM, CDR2 ANQGSEA.

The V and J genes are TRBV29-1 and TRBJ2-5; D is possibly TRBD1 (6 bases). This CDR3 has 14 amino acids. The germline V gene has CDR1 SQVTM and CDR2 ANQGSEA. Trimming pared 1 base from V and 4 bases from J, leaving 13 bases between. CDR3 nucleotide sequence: TGCAGCGTTGAAGTCGCTGGGGGCGGAGAGACCCAGTACTTC. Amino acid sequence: CSVEVAGGGETQYF.

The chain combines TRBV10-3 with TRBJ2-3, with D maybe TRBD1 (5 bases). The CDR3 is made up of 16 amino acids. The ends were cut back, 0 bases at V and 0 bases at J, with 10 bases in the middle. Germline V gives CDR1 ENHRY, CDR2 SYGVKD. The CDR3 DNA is TGTGCCATCAGTGAGTCTGACAGCACTAGCACAGATACGCAGTATTTT. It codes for CAISESDSTSTDTQYF.

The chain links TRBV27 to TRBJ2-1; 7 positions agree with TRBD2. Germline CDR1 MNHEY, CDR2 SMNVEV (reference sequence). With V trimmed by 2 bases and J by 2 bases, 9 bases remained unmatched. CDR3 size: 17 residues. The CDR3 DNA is TGTGCCAGCAGTTTAGTGGGAGGGGAGGGCCCCTACAATGAGCAGTTCTTC. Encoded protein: CASSLVGGEGPYNEQFF.

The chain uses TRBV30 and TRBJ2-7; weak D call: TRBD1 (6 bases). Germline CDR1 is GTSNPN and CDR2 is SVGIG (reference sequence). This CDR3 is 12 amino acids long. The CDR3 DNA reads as TGTGGGGCGAGTCGGACAGTCTACGAGCAGTACTTC. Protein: CGASRTVYEQYF.

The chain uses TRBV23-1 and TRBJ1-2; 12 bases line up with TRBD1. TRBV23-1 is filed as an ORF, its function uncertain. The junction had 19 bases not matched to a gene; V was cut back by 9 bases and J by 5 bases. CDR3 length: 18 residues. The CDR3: CARRGGRVSGQGAYGYTF. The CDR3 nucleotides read TGCGCCAGGAGGGGAGGGAGGGTGTCGGGACAGGGGGCTTATGGCTACACCTTC.

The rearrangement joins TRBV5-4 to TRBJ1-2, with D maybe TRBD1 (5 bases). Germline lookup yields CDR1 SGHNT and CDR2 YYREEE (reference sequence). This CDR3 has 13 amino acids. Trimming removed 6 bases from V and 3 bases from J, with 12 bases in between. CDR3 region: CASTPQGDYGYTF. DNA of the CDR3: TGTGCCAGCACTCCCCAGGGCGACTATGGCTACACCTTC.

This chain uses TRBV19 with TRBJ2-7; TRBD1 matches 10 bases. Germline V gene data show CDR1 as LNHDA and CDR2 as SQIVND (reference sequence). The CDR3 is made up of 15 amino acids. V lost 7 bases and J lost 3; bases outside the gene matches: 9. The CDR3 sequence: CASTGPGQGFYEQYF. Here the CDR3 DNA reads TGTGCCAGTACCGGACCGGGACAGGGGTTCTACGAGCAGTACTTC.

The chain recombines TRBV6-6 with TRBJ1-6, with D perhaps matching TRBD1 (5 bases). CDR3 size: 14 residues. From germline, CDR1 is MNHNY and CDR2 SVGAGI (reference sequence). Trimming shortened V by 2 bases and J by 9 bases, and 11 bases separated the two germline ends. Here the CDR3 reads CASSYAQGGSPLHF. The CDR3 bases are TGTGCCAGCAGTTACGCGCAGGGAGGTTCACCCCTCCACTTT.

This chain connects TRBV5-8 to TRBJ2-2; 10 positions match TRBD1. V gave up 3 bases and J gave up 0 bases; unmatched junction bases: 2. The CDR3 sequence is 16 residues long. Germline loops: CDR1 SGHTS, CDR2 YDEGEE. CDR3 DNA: TGTGCCAGCAGCTCCGGACAGGGGGCGAACACCGGGGAGCTGTTTTTT. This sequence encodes CASSSGQGANTGELFF. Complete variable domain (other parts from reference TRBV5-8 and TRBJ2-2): EAGVTQSPTHLIKTRGQQATLRCSPISGHTSVYWYQQALGLGLQFLLWYDEGEERNRGNFPPRFSGRQFPNYSSELNVNALELEDSALYLCASSSGQGANTGELFFGEGSRLTVL.

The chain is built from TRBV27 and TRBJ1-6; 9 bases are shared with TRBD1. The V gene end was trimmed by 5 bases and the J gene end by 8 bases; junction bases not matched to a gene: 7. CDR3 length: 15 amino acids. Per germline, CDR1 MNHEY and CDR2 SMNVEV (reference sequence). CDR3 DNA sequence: TGTGCCAGCAGTCCCCCGGGACAGGGTTATTCACCCCTCCACTTT. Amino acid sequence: CASSPPGQGYSPLHF.

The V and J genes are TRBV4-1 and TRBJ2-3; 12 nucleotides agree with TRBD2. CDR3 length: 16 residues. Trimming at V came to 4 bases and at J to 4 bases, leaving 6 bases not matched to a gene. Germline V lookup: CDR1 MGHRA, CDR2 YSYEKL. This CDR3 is CASSLRTSGEADTQYF. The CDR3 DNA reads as TGCGCCAGCAGCCTTAGGACTAGCGGGGAGGCAGATACGCAGTATTTT.

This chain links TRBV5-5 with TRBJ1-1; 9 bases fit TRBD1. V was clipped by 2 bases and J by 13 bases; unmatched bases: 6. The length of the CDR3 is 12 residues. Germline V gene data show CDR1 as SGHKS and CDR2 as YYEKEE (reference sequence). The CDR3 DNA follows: TGTGCCAGCAGCTTCTGGGACAGGGATGTTTTCTTT. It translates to CASSFWDRDVFF. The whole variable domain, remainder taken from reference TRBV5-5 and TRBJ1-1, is DAGVTQSPTHLIKTRGQQVTLRCSPISGHKSVSWYQQVLGQGPQFIFQYYEKEERGRGNFPDRFSARQFPNYSSELNVNALLLGDSALYLCASSFWDRDVFFGQGTRLTVV.

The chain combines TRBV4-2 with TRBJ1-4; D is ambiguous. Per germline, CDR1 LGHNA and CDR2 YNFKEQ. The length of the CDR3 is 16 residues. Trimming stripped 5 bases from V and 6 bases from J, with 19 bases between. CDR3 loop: CASSARALRWDEKLFF. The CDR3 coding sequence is TGTGCCAGCAGCGCTCGAGCGTTAAGGTGGGATGAAAAACTGTTTTTT.

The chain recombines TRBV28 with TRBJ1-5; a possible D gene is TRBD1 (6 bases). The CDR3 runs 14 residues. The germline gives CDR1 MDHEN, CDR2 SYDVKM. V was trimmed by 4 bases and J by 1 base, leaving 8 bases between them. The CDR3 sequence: CASSSTGSNQPQHF. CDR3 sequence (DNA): TGTGCCAGCAGTTCTACAGGGAGCAATCAGCCCCAGCATTTT.

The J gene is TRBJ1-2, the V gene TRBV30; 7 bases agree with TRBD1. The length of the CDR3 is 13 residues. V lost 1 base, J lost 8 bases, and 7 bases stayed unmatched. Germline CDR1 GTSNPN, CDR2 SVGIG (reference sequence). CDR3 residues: CAWSDEQGWGYTF. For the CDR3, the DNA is TGTGCCTGGAGTGACGAACAGGGGTGGGGCTACACCTTC.

The CDR3 sequence: CASTGQGENQPQHF. CDR3 nucleotides: TGTGCCAGCACTGGACAGGGGGAAAATCAGCCCCAGCATTTT. The rearrangement links TRBV6-1 to TRBJ1-5; TRBD1 aligns across 10 bases. V gave up 7 bases and J gave up 4 bases; unmatched junction bases: 4. In germline, CDR1 is MNHNS, CDR2 SASEGT. CDR3 size: 14 residues.

The CDR3: CASTDWGRQYF. The CDR3 nucleotides are TGTGCCAGCACCGACTGGGGGCGGCAGTACTTC. The chain joins TRBV27 to TRBJ2-7; possibly TRBD1 for D (6 bases). V shed 7 bases and J shed 9 bases, with 13 bases lying between them. This CDR3 comprises 11 residues. CDR1 and CDR2 (germline): MNHEY, SMNVEV (reference sequence).

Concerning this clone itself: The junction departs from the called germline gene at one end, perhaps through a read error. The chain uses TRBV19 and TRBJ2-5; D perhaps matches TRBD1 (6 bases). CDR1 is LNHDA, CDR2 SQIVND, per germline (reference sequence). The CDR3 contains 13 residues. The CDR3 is CASSPRGQEAQYF. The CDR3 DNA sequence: TGTGCCAGTAGTCCCCGGGGACAAGAGGCCCAGTACTTC.

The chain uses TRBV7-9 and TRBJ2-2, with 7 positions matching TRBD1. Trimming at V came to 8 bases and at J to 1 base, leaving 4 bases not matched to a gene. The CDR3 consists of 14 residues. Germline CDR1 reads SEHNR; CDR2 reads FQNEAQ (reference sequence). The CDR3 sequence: CASLRDRNTGELFF. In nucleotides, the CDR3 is TGTGCCAGCCTTCGGGACAGGAACACCGGGGAGCTGTTTTTT.

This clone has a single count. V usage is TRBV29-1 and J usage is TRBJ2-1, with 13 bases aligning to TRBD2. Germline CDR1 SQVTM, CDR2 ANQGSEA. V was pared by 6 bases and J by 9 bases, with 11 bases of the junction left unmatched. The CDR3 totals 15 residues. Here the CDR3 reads CSVMTSGGIAGEQFF. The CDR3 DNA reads TGCAGCGTGATGACTAGCGGGGGGATCGCAGGTGAGCAGTTCTTC.

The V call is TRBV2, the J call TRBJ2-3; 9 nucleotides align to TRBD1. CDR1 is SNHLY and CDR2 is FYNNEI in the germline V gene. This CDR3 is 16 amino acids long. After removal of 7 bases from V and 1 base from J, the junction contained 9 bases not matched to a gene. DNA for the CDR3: TGTGCCAGCACTGCCGCGGGACAGGGAGGCACAGATACGCAGTATTTT. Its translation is CASTAAGQGGTDTQYF.

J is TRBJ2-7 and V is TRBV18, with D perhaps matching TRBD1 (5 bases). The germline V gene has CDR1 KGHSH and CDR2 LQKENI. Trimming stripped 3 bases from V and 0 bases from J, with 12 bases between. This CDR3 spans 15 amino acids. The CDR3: CASSPGRAGSYEQYF. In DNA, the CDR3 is TGTGCCAGCTCACCCGGCAGGGCCGGCTCCTACGAGCAGTACTTC. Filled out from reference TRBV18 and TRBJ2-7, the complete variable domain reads NAGVMQNPRHLVRRRGQEARLRCSPMKGHSHVYWYRQLPEEGLKFMVYLQKENIIDESGMPKERFSAEFPKEGPSILRIQQVVRGDSAAYFCASSPGRAGSYEQYFGPGTRLTVT.

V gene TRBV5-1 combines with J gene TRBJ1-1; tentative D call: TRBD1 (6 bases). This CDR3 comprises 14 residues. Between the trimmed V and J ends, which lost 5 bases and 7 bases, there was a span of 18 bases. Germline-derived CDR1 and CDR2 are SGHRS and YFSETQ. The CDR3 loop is CASRIKGGLDEAFF. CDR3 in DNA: TGCGCCAGCAGGATCAAAGGGGGACTAGATGAAGCTTTCTTT.

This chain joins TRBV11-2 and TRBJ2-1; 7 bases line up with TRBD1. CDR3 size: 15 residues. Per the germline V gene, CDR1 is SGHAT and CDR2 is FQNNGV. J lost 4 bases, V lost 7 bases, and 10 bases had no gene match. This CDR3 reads CASTFTGTAYNEQFF. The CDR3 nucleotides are TGTGCCAGCACCTTTACAGGGACAGCTTACAATGAGCAGTTCTTC.